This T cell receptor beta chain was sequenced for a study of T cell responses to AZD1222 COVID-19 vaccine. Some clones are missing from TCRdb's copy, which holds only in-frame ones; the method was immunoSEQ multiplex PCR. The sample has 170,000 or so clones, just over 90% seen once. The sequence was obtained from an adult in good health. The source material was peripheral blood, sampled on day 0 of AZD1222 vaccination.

CDR3 in amino acids: CASSLVARGVEQYF. In nucleotides, the CDR3 is TGTGCCAGCAGCTTGGTTGCCAGGGGGGTCGAGCAGTACTTC. This chain links TRBV3-1 (or the pseudogene TRBV3-2) with TRBJ2-7; TRBD1 might be the D (7 bases). The germline CDR1 and CDR2 sequences are LGHDT and YNNKEL (reference sequence). Between the trimmed V and J ends, which lost 5 bases and 6 bases, there was a span of 17 bases. There are 14 residues in the CDR3.